Each of the 14 T cell receptor beta chains below was sequenced from the same sample in a study of T-cell memory formation after mild COVID-19. TCRdb analysed the 5' RACE reads with MiXCR anew, one entry per CDR3 protein. Here the sample spans some 450,000 distinct CDR3 sequences, more than 15% being singletons. Material: PBMCs or a T cell subset sorted from them (not recorded which). The receptors derive from a man aged 18 to 29 who had mild COVID-19 (a few samples of this study predate the infection). Cell type and time point are not known.

J is TRBJ1-2 and V is TRBV4-1; possible D gene TRBD1, 6 bases. V lost 4 bases and J lost 4, with 13 bases in between. The CDR3 consists of 14 residues. The germline CDR1 and CDR2 sequences are MGHRA and YSYEKL. This CDR3 reads CASSPVGGSYGYTF. The CDR3 nucleotides are TGCGCCAGCAGCCCCGTGGGGGGCTCCTATGGCTACACCTTC.

The chain has TRBV25-1 and TRBJ1-6; 7 positions agree with TRBD1. CDR1 and CDR2 from the germline V gene are MGHDK and SYGVNS. The V and J ends lost 1 base and 10 bases, in that order; junction bases with no gene match: 7. The CDR3 consists of 15 residues. The chain's CDR3 is CASSEFQGGVSPLHF. In DNA, the CDR3 is TGTGCCAGCAGTGAATTTCAGGGGGGCGTATCACCCCTCCACTTT.

The J gene is TRBJ2-1, the V gene TRBV20-1; TRBD1 agrees at 8 bases. From germline, CDR1 is DFQATT and CDR2 SNEGSKA (reference sequence). The CDR3 has 16 residues. Trimming cost V 6 bases and J 0 bases; bases outside gene matches: 10. CDR3 sequence reads: CSARGTGDHSYNEQFF. CDR3 nucleotide sequence: TGCAGTGCCAGGGGGACAGGTGACCACTCCTACAATGAGCAGTTCTTC.

The table lists this clonotype with a few counts. The chain is built from TRBV7-9 and TRBJ2-5, with TRBD2 matching over 8 bases. With 5 bases clipped from V and 2 bases from J, the junction kept 4 bases outside the gene matches. The germline gives CDR1 SEHNR, CDR2 FQNEAQ (reference sequence). The CDR3 covers 14 residues. The CDR3 nucleotides are TGTGCCAGCAGCGGGACGGGGGGGCAAGAGACCCAGTACTTC. It encodes CASSGTGGQETQYF.

There are a few counts of this clonotype. The rearrangement joins TRBV6-5 to TRBJ2-1; possible D gene TRBD2, 6 bases. The CDR3 contains 15 residues. Germline assignment: CDR1 MNHEY and CDR2 SVGAGI. Trimming removed 5 bases at V and 6 bases at J, with 17 bases between. The CDR3 DNA is TGTGCCAGCAGTGCAAGACTAGGTCCCGCCAATGAGCAGTTCTTC. It codes for CASSARLGPANEQFF.

Notes on this clonotype: This may come from a read error, since a much larger clone is one base off. The chain employs TRBV7-9 and TRBJ1-3; no firm D call. From germline, CDR1 is SEHNR and CDR2 FQNEAQ (reference sequence). The CDR3 runs 14 residues. In nucleotides, the CDR3 is TGTGCCGGCAGCCTCGGATACTCTGGAAACACCATATATTTT. Translating gives CAGSLGYSGNTIYF.

This clonotype has at least ten counts. The gene calls are TRBV11-2 and TRBJ2-2, with 7 bases fitting TRBD1. V was pared by 5 bases and J by 0 bases, with 0 bases of the junction left unmatched. The CDR3 spans 14 residues. Germline-derived CDR1 and CDR2 are SGHAT and FQNNGV. The CDR3 bases are TGTGCCAGCAGCCAGGGGGCGAACACCGGGGAGCTGTTTTTT. Translation gives CASSQGANTGELFF.

The chain is built from TRBV10-1 and TRBJ2-7, with 7 bases matching TRBD2. The V gene's germline CDR1 is WNHNN and CDR2 SYGVQD (reference sequence). With 10 bases clipped from V and 0 bases from J, the junction kept 12 bases outside the gene matches. The CDR3 loop spans 15 amino acids. CDR3 protein: CANRSSSGPSYEQYF. The CDR3, as DNA: TGCGCCAACAGAAGCAGTAGCGGGCCCTCCTACGAGCAGTACTTC.

The chain links TRBV4-3 to TRBJ1-3; no reliable D call. The germline V gene has CDR1 LGHNA and CDR2 YSLEER. Trimming removed 0 bases from V and 0 bases from J, with 9 bases in between. CDR3 size: 16 residues. The CDR3 sequence: CASSQDRTFSGNTIYF. DNA for the CDR3: TGCGCCAGCAGCCAAGACAGGACTTTCTCTGGAAACACCATATATTTT.

The gene calls are TRBV5-6 and TRBJ1-5, with D possibly matching TRBD1 (6 bases). Germline CDR1 is SGHDT and CDR2 is YYEEEE. Trimming removed 3 bases from V and 9 bases from J, with 22 bases in between. The CDR3 covers 16 residues. As DNA, the CDR3 is TGTGCCAGCAGCTCCCGTCTTGGGGGCCGGGGATCGCCCCAGCATTTT. Protein sequence: CASSSRLGGRGSPQHF.

The J gene is TRBJ2-4, the V gene TRBV7-2; perhaps TRBD2 as D (6 bases). This CDR3 is built from 12 residues. The germline V and J ends were trimmed by 5 bases and 15 bases, with 17 bases remaining between them. CDR1 and CDR2 from the germline V gene are SGHTA and FQGNSA. The CDR3 coding sequence is TGTGCCAGCAGCCCGATTGGGGGGAATCCGTACTTC. Translating it yields CASSPIGGNPYF.

This chain connects TRBV6-2 or TRBV6-3 to TRBJ2-3, with D possibly TRBD1 on 6 matching bases. V lost 7 bases and J 3 bases, leaving 11 bases between the germline ends. Germline CDR1 is MNHEY and CDR2 is SVGEGT. There are 13 residues in the CDR3. Written as DNA, the CDR3 is TGTGCCAGCATTCCGGACAGTACAGATACGCAGTATTTT. It yields the protein CASIPDSTDTQYF.

This clonotype appeared a few times. The V call is TRBV10-3, the J call TRBJ1-2; D gene ambiguous. Germline V lookup: CDR1 ENHRY, CDR2 SYGVKD. The CDR3 has 14 amino acids. Between the trimmed V and J ends, which lost 2 bases and 6 bases, there was a span of 13 bases. The CDR3 DNA follows: TGTGCCATCAGTGAGCGCCCGGACTTGAATGGCTACACCTTC. Its translation is CAISERPDLNGYTF.

The V call is TRBV12-3 or TRBV12-4, the J call TRBJ1-2; D gene uncertain. The CDR3 is made up of 13 amino acids. Trimming cost V 4 bases and J 1 base, with 7 bases left between them. The CDR3 coding sequence is TGTGCCAGCAGTTCCGGGATTAACTATGGCTACACCTTC. Residues: CASSSGINYGYTF.